These 5 T cell receptor beta chains originate from one sample sequenced in a study of graft-versus-host responses after intestinal transplantation. Only in-frame clones appear in the TCRdb table, and some are missing; sequencing was by immunoSEQ multiplex PCR. The table records 35,000 to 45,000 clones, 80% to 95% of them present only once. Sample: PBMCs, taken approximately 740 days after intestinal transplantation. The origin of the receptors is a human patient who received an intestinal transplant, so some T cells may come from the graft donor.

The genes are TRBV4-2 and TRBJ1-6; a weak D match, TRBD1 (6 bases). V was shortened by 4 bases and J by 0 bases, with 10 bases between the two germline ends. The CDR3 sequence is 16 residues long. The germline gives CDR1 LGHNA, CDR2 YNFKEQ. Here the CDR3 reads CASSLQTGSYNSPLHF. The CDR3 DNA reads TGTGCCAGCAGCCTACAGACAGGCTCCTATAATTCACCCCTCCACTTT.

V and J are TRBV6-5 and TRBJ1-5; D call uncertain. This CDR3 is 13 amino acids long. Germline V lookup: CDR1 MNHEY, CDR2 SVGAGI. V lost 0 bases and J 7 bases, leaving 7 bases between the germline ends. This chain's CDR3 is CASSYSGEQPQHF. CDR3 nucleotides: TGTGCCAGCAGTTACTCTGGGGAGCAGCCCCAGCATTTT.

CDR3 sequence: CASSFGTGGYNEQFF. The DNA for the CDR3 is TGTGCCAGCAGTTTTGGGACAGGGGGATACAATGAGCAGTTCTTC. This chain uses TRBV27 with TRBJ2-1, with 11 nucleotides matching TRBD1. The CDR3 covers 15 residues. Trimming removed 3 bases from V and 4 bases from J; junction bases left unmatched: 2. Germline CDR1 MNHEY, CDR2 SMNVEV (reference sequence).

The chain has TRBV21-1 and TRBJ1-6. TRBV21-1 is labeled a pseudogene. The CDR3 has 15 residues. The CDR3, as DNA: TGTGCCAGCAGCAAGGGTCGATCCTGTAATTCACCCCTCCACTTT. This sequence encodes CASSKGRSCNSPLHF.

The chain has TRBV6-6 and TRBJ1-3; D call uncertain. CDR3 length: 11 residues. Germline V lookup: CDR1 MNHNY, CDR2 SVGAGI (reference sequence). V was cut by 6 bases and J by 3 bases, with 3 bases left in between. The CDR3 reads CASSRGNTIYF. CDR3 bases: TGTGCCAGCAGCCGTGGAAACACCATATATTTT.